The clone carrying this TCR beta chain appeared a few times. Antigen specificity is unknown. Time point of the sample: patch test 3, about 24 weeks after DPC sensitization. Indicated treatment: therapeutic diphenylcyclopropenone sensitization with weekly scalp DPC. Total RNA was extracted from unfractionated whole blood. These data are taken from a study of human T cells and chemical hapten exposure. Findings and caveats of the study: No shift was seen in TCRs above 1 in 1000 frequency with DPC sensitization.

TCRdb analysed the RACE reads with MiXCR anew, one entry per CDR3 protein. In the table there are 150,000 to 200,000 distinct CDR3 sequences, 20% to 25% of which are singletons. The CDR3 has 14 residues. V was trimmed by 6 bases and J by 3 bases, leaving 15 bases between them. Germline assignment: CDR1 MDHEN and CDR2 SYDVKM. This material consisted of whole blood, taken in connection with sensitization to the hapten diphenylcyclopropenone (DPC). The TCR was taken from a woman aged 40 to 50 with alopecia areata. Some clones in this sample may be carry-over from other donors' samples. V usage is TRBV28 and J usage is TRBJ2-7; possibly TRBD1 for D (5 bases). CDR3 loop: CASSPIRGFYEQYF. The CDR3 bases are TGTGCCAGCAGCCCTATAAGGGGATTCTACGAGCAGTACTTC. The whole variable domain, filled in from reference TRBV28 and TRBJ2-7, reads DVKVTQSSRYLVKRTGEKVFLECVQDMDHENMFWYRQDPGLGLRLIYFSYDVKMKEKGDIPEGYSVSREKKERFSLILESASTNQTSMYLCASSPIRGFYEQYFGPGTRLTVT.